This T cell receptor beta chain was sequenced for a study of blood T cell repertoires in COVID-19. Study-level background: There were acute and convalescent COVID-19 samples, and they came from the United States, Italy and Spain. Nucleic acid was either cDNA or gDNA, and it came from T cells, B-cell-depleted T cells, or PBMCs.

Participants came from about 23 US areas, aged roughly 18 to 95 years. Donors were grouped by their self-reported clinical history. TCRdb's table, derived via immunoSEQ multiplex PCR, lists solely in-frame clones and lacks some. This table holds around 300,000 clones, approximately 88% found once. Trimming removed 3 bases at V and 5 bases at J, with 13 bases between. The CDR3 is 14 amino acids. Germline CDR1 SGHAT, CDR2 FQNNGV. The rearrangement joins TRBV11-2 to TRBJ2-5; unclear D gene. Sequencing used PBMCs or T cells enriched from blood (not recorded which). The clonotype was recovered from a man aged 25-40 years who had recovered from COVID-19. The chain's CDR3 is CASSFSLEVETQYF. CDR3 bases: TGTGCCAGCAGCTTCTCTCTAGAGGTGGAGACCCAGTACTTC.